A selection of T cell receptor beta chains follows, all from one sample in a study of blood T cells in healthy people across ages. TCRdb independently ran MiXCR on the 5' RACE reads; one entry per CDR3 protein. This table has over 1,200,000 distinct CDR3 sequences, approximately 59% appearing once. The material sequenced was blood. Receptors originate from a young man in good health. Each CDR3 is given with its conserved first and last residue. The order of the fields is D gene, clone size, CDR3 length, V gene, J gene, CDR3 protein, CDR3 DNA. The D gene is left open where the match is weak. Only part of the rows carry a size: once, few, many, or a class if the clone is expanded.

D gene: NA
clone size: NA
CDR3 length: 14
V gene: TRBV5-4
J gene: TRBJ2-1
CDR3 protein: CASSPGGEQYEQFF
CDR3 DNA: TGTGCCAGCAGCCCGGGGGGCGAACAGTATGAGCAGTTCTTC

D gene: TRBD1
clone size: few
CDR3 length: 16
V gene: TRBV25-1
J gene: TRBJ1-4
CDR3 protein: CASSSARDSINEKLFF
CDR3 DNA: TGTGCCAGCAGTTCTGCTAGGGACAGCATTAATGAAAAACTGTTTTTT

D gene: NA
clone size: NA
CDR3 length: 13
V gene: TRBV2
J gene: TRBJ2-3
CDR3 protein: CASIPPSTDTQYF
CDR3 DNA: TGTGCCAGCATCCCGCCGAGCACAGATACGCAGTATTTT

D gene: NA
clone size: NA
CDR3 length: 13
V gene: TRBV4-1
J gene: TRBJ2-7
CDR3 protein: CASGQVRTYEQYF
CDR3 DNA: TGCGCCAGCGGCCAAGTCAGGACCTACGAGCAGTACTTC

D gene: NA
clone size: few
CDR3 length: 12
V gene: TRBV29-1
J gene: TRBJ1-2
CDR3 protein: CSVGDTNYGYTF
CDR3 DNA: TGCAGCGTTGGGGACACTAACTATGGCTACACCTTC

D gene: NA
clone size: NA
CDR3 length: 13
V gene: TRBV18
J gene: TRBJ1-2
CDR3 protein: CASSADVGYGYTF
CDR3 DNA: TGTGCCAGCTCAGCGGACGTCGGCTATGGCTACACCTTC

D gene: TRBD1
clone size: NA
CDR3 length: 16
V gene: TRBV5-1
J gene: TRBJ2-7
CDR3 protein: CASSLLLGTGGYEQYF
CDR3 DNA: TGCGCCAGCAGCTTGCTCCTCGGGACAGGGGGTTACGAGCAGTACTTC

D gene: TRBD1
clone size: NA
CDR3 length: 17
V gene: TRBV27
J gene: TRBJ2-1
CDR3 protein: CASSFADPGTGYNEQFF
CDR3 DNA: TGTGCCAGCAGTTTTGCGGACCCCGGGACAGGATACAATGAGCAGTTCTTC

D gene: NA
clone size: few
CDR3 length: 12
V gene: TRBV20-1
J gene: TRBJ2-3
CDR3 protein: CSAPSSTDTQYF
CDR3 DNA: TGCAGTGCTCCATCTAGCACAGATACGCAGTATTTT

D gene: NA
clone size: NA
CDR3 length: 15
V gene: TRBV14
J gene: TRBJ2-7
CDR3 protein: CASSPDQLAPYEQYF
CDR3 DNA: TGTGCCAGCAGCCCCGACCAGTTGGCTCCCTACGAGCAGTACTTC

D gene: TRBD1
clone size: once
CDR3 length: 17
V gene: TRBV7-9
J gene: TRBJ1-5
CDR3 protein: CASSLEGGDAINQPQHF
CDR3 DNA: TGTGCCAGCAGCTTAGAAGGGGGCGACGCGATCAATCAGCCCCAGCATTTT

D gene: NA
clone size: NA
CDR3 length: 17
V gene: TRBV9
J gene: TRBJ2-3
CDR3 protein: CASSPSGQGTSTDTQYF
CDR3 DNA: TGTGCCAGCAGCCCCTCCGGCCAGGGGACGAGCACAGATACGCAGTATTTT

D gene: NA
clone size: NA
CDR3 length: 14
V gene: TRBV7-8
J gene: TRBJ2-5
CDR3 protein: CASSLGARVDSQYF
CDR3 DNA: TGTGCCAGCAGCTTAGGGGCCAGGGTGGACTCCCAGTACTTC

D gene: NA
clone size: NA
CDR3 length: 12
V gene: TRBV29-1
J gene: TRBJ2-3
CDR3 protein: CSVDGGGVTQYF
CDR3 DNA: TGCAGCGTTGACGGGGGCGGGGTGACGCAGTATTTT

D gene: NA
clone size: NA
CDR3 length: 16
V gene: TRBV11-2
J gene: TRBJ2-3
CDR3 protein: CASSLDLASATDTQYF
CDR3 DNA: TGTGCCAGCAGCTTAGATCTGGCTAGCGCGACAGATACGCAGTATTTT

D gene: NA
clone size: NA
CDR3 length: 20
V gene: TRBV5-5
J gene: TRBJ2-6
CDR3 protein: CASEGLTEQTFNSGANVLTF
CDR3 DNA: TGTGCCAGCGAGGGATTGACAGAGCAAACCTTTAACTCTGGGGCCAACGTCCTGACTTTC